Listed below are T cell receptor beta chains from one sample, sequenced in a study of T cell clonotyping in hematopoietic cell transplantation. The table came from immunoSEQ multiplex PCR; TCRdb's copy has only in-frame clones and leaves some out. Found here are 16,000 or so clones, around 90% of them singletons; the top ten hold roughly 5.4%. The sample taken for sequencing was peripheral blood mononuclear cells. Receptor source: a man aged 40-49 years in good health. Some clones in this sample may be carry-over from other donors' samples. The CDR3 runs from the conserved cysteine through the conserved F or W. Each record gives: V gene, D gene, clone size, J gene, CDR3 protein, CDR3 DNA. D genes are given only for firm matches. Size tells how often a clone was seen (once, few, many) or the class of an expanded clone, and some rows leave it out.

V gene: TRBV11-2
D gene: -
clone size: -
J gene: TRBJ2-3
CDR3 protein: CASSGEGTDTQYF
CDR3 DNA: TGTGCCAGCAGCGGTGAGGGAACAGATACGCAGTATTTT

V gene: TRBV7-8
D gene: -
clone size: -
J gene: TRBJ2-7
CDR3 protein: CASSLQTGDLTYEQYF
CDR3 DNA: TGTGCCAGCAGCCTCCAAACAGGCGACCTAACCTACGAGCAGTACTTC

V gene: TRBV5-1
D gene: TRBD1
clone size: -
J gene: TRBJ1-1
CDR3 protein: CASSRGQGAIAEAFF
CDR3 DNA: TGCGCCAGCAGCAGAGGACAGGGGGCTATCGCTGAAGCTTTCTTT

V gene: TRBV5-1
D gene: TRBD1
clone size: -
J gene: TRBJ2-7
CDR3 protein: CASSHGTAGYEQYF
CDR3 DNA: TGCGCCAGCAGCCACGGGACAGCCGGCTACGAGCAGTACTTC

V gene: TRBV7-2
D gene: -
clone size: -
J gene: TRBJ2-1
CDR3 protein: CASSFPSGAEQFF
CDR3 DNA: TGTGCCAGCAGCTTCCCAAGCGGTGCTGAGCAGTTCTTC

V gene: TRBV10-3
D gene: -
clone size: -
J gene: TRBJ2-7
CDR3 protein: CAISETGGGEQYF
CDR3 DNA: TGTGCCATCAGTGAAACAGGGGGGGGCGAGCAGTACTTC

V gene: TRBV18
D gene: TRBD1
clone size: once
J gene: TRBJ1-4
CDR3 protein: CASSGTATNEKLFF
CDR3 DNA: TGTGCCAGCTCAGGGACAGCAACTAATGAAAAACTGTTTTTT

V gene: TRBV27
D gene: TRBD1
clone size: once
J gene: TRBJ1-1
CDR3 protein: CASSFSGGIGTEAFF
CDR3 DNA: TGTGCCAGCAGTTTTTCAGGGGGCATTGGCACTGAAGCTTTCTTT

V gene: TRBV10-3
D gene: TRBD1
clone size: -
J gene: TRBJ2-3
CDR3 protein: CAISDGQGTTDTQYF
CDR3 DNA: TGTGCCATCAGTGATGGACAGGGGACGACAGATACGCAGTATTTT

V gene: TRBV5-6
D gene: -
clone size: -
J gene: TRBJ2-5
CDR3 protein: CASSLTAGQLQETQYF
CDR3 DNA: TGTGCCAGCAGCCTTACGGCGGGCCAACTTCAAGAGACCCAGTACTTC

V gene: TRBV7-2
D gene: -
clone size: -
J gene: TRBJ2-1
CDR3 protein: CASSFRGSSSYNEQFF
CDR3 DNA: TGTGCCAGCAGCTTTCGGGGGTCGAGCTCCTACAATGAGCAGTTCTTC

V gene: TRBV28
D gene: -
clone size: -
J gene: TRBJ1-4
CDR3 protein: CASSLLGGEKLFF
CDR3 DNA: TGTGCCAGCAGTTTATTGGGCGGGGAAAAACTGTTTTTT

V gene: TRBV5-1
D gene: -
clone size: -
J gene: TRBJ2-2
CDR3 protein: CASSLEGAGELFF
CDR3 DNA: TGCGCCAGCAGCTTGGAAGGGGCCGGGGAGCTGTTTTTT

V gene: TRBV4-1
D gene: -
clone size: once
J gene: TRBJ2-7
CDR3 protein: CASSLDTGQGLSEQYF
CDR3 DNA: TGCGCCAGCAGCCTCGATACGGGACAAGGCTTGTCCGAGCAGTACTTC

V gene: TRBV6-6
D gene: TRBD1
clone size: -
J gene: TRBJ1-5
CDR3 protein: CASQGGHSNQPQHF
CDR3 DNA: TGTGCCAGCCAGGGGGGCCATAGCAATCAGCCCCAGCATTTT

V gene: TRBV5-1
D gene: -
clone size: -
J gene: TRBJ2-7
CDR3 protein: CASSSAGYEQYF
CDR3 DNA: TGCGCCAGCAGCTCGGCTGGCTACGAGCAGTACTTC

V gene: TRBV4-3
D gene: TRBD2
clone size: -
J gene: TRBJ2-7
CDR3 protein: CASSQGVSSGRPYF
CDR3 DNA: TGCGCCAGCAGCCAAGGGGTTTCTAGCGGGAGGCCGTACTTC

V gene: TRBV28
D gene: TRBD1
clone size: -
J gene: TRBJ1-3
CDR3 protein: CASSLSRDREVTIYF
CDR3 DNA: TGTGCCAGCAGTTTATCCCGGGACAGGGAAGTGACCATATATTTT

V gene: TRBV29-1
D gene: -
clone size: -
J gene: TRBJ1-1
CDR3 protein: CSVAVGQGLAEAFF
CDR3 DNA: TGCAGCGTGGCCGTCGGGCAGGGGCTGGCTGAAGCTTTCTTT

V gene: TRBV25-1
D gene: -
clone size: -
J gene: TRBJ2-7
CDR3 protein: CASSAGAGYEQYF
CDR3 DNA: TGTGCCAGCAGTGCGGGTGCGGGTTACGAGCAGTACTTC

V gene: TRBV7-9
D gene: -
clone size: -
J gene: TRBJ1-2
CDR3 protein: CASATALGYGYTF
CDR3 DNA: TGTGCCAGCGCGACAGCTCTAGGCTATGGCTACACCTTC

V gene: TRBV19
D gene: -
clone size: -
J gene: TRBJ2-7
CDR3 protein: CASSSRPSYEQYF
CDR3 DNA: TGTGCCAGTAGTTCCAGGCCTTCCTACGAGCAGTACTTC

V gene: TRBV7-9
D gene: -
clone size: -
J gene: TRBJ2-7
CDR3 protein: CASSSSVTGAPSYEQYF
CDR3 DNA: TGTGCCAGCAGCTCCTCGGTCACGGGGGCTCCCTCCTACGAGCAGTACTTC

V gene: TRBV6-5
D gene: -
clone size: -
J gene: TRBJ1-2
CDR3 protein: CASSYGQGGGYTF
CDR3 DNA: TGTGCCAGCAGTTACGGGCAGGGAGGTGGCTACACCTTC

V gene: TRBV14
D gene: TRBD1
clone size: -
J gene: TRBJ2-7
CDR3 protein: CASSSGTGGYEQYF
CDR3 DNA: TGTGCCAGCAGTTCCGGGACAGGGGGTTACGAGCAGTACTTC

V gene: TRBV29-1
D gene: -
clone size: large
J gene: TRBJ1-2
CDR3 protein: CSVEGYGYTF
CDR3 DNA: TGCAGCGTTGAGGGCTATGGCTACACCTTC